This T cell receptor (beta chain) came from a study of T cell responses to AZD1222 COVID-19 vaccine. The CDR3 is made up of 12 amino acids. The V end was cut by 1 base, the J end by 6 bases, with 8 bases between. From germline, CDR1 is SGHRS and CDR2 YFSETQ. The protocol was immunoSEQ multiplex PCR, while the TCRdb copy is restricted to in-frame clones and leaves out a portion. The sample yields fewer than 200,000 clones, roughly 92% seen once. The specimen comprised peripheral blood, sampled on day 0 of AZD1222 vaccination. The origin of this receptor is an adult in good health. V is TRBV5-1 and J is TRBJ2-7; D may be TRBD1 or TRBD2 (5 bases each). CDR3 sequence: CASSLWDGEQYF. CDR3 sequence (DNA): TGCGCCAGCAGCTTGTGGGACGGCGAGCAGTACTTC.